This TCR beta chain was observed in a study of neoadjuvant nivolumab and ipilimumab in lung cancer. The assay was immunoSEQ multiplex PCR, and TCRdb's table has in-frame clones only and misses some. The table records 40,000 to 60,000 clones, around 89% of them present only once. Germline V gives CDR1 SGHDN, CDR2 FVKESK. The CDR3 consists of 13 residues. J was trimmed by 4 bases and V by 4 bases; bases with no gene match: 2. The material sequenced was blood, taken before neoadjuvant nivolumab, alone or with ipilimumab. The TCR sequence derives from an adult with non-small cell lung cancer. Some clones in this sample may be carry-over from other donors' samples. The gene calls are TRBV14 and TRBJ1-2; TRBD1 matches 8 bases. The CDR3 is CASSLDRGYGYTF. In nucleotides, the CDR3 is TGTGCCAGCAGCCTTGACAGGGGCTATGGCTACACCTTC.